This T cell receptor (beta chain) is from a study of early T cells in non-severe SARS-CoV-2 infection. Study at large: Chains were not paired, and sequencing was done on bulk RNA from unsorted whole blood. Points from the study as a whole: Private and CD4 specificities were missed by VDJdb matching, which favored anti-spike CD8 responses.

Individual cDNA molecules each received unique molecular identifiers attached to them. In TCRdb, the 5' RACE reads were re-called with MiXCR into one record per CDR3 protein. This table has about 63,000 distinct CDR3 sequences, roughly 13% appearing once. The CDR3 covers 14 residues. Trimming left V 4 bases short and J 0 bases short, with 10 bases between. CDR1 is SQVTM and CDR2 is ANQGSEA in the germline V gene. As to this clonotype: What it binds is not known.

Sequencing was carried out using whole blood. The chain is built from TRBV29-1 and TRBJ2-1, with D unresolved. This receptor was taken from an adult who was a healthcare worker with PCR-confirmed SARS-CoV-2 infection or an uninfected control (not recorded which). The CDR3 here is CSVVLSSSYNEQFF. The DNA for the CDR3 is TGCAGCGTTGTGCTCTCGAGCTCCTACAATGAGCAGTTCTTC.